Listed here are 32 T cell receptor beta chains from one sample, sequenced in a study of control samples from healthy donors and cancer patients. Sequencing was performed with immunoSEQ multiplex PCR; in TCRdb, only in-frame clones are kept and a portion is missing. The repertoire holds 200,000 or so clones, with just under 95% as singletons. The sequenced sample was blood. The origin of the receptors is a man aged 45 to 65 in good health.

Comment on this clone: At the DNA level, this CDR3 is encoded by other sequences in the same sample as well. The genes are TRBV5-1 and TRBJ1-1; D not resolved. The V gene's germline CDR1 is SGHRS and CDR2 YFSETQ. The CDR3 totals 12 residues. The V end lost 0 bases, the J end lost 5 bases, and 5 bases lay between the germline ends. This CDR3 is CASSLDRTEAFF. CDR3 nucleotides: TGCGCCAGCAGCTTGGACAGAACTGAAGCTTTCTTT.

The J gene is TRBJ2-3, the V gene TRBV27; possibly TRBD2 for D (5 bases). Per germline, CDR1 MNHEY and CDR2 SMNVEV (reference sequence). The CDR3 length is 13 residues. Trimming removed 3 bases at V and 1 base at J, with 5 bases between. CDR3 sequence (DNA): TGTGCCAGCAGTTTCGGGGGCACAGATACGCAGTATTTT. It encodes CASSFGGTDTQYF.

J is TRBJ2-3 and V is TRBV28; possible D gene TRBD2, 6 bases. The CDR3 has 14 amino acids. The germline V gene encodes CDR1 MDHEN and CDR2 SYDVKM. Trimming removed 7 bases at V and 5 bases at J, with 16 bases between. CDR3 DNA: TGTGCCAGCAATCTTCGGGGGATGGTAGATACGCAGTATTTT. Amino acids: CASNLRGMVDTQYF.

This clone was detected only once. The J gene is TRBJ2-5, the V gene TRBV4-2; TRBD1 agrees at 8 bases. The CDR3 is made up of 14 amino acids. The junction had 5 bases not matched to a gene; V was cut back by 4 bases and J by 4 bases. Germline-derived CDR1 and CDR2 are LGHNA and YNFKEQ. In DNA form, the CDR3 reads TGTGCCAGCAGCCGAGGACAGGGAGGAGAGACCCAGTACTTC. It specifies CASSRGQGGETQYF.

The rearrangement uses TRBV7-8 and TRBJ2-5, with D unresolved. The CDR3 runs 14 residues. Trimming removed 4 bases from V and 7 bases from J, with 16 bases in between. The germline V gene encodes CDR1 SGHVS and CDR2 FQNEAQ. CDR3 sequence (DNA): TGTGCCAGCAGCTCGAGCACGGAAGTGAGGACCCAGTACTTC. This gives the protein CASSSSTEVRTQYF.

V gene TRBV9 combines with J gene TRBJ2-3; 12 bases map to TRBD2. Germline V gene data show CDR1 as SGDLS and CDR2 as YYNGEE. Trimming took 0 bases from V and 1 from J; bases not matched to a gene: 6. CDR3 length: 18 residues. The CDR3 loop reads CASSVDLAGGIRTDTQYF. The CDR3 DNA is TGTGCCAGCAGCGTAGACCTAGCGGGGGGGATTCGCACAGATACGCAGTATTTT.

The rearrangement joins TRBV5-1 to TRBJ1-4, with D tentatively TRBD1 (5 bases). From germline, CDR1 is SGHRS and CDR2 YFSETQ. This CDR3 has 13 amino acids. Trimming took 7 bases from V and 2 from J, leaving 9 bases between them. The CDR3, as DNA: TGCGCCAGCCGTGGGGGGACTAATGAAAAACTGTTTTTT. Translated, it gives CASRGGTNEKLFF.

The chain is built from TRBV4-3 and TRBJ2-1; 10 bases are a match to TRBD2. V was clipped by 2 bases and J by 3 bases; unmatched bases: 10. In germline, CDR1 is LGHNA, CDR2 YSLEER. The CDR3 covers 18 residues. The CDR3 spells CASSQYYSGGTIYNEQFF. Here the CDR3 DNA reads TGCGCCAGCAGCCAATATTATAGCGGGGGGACCATCTACAATGAGCAGTTCTTC.

The chain uses TRBV28 and TRBJ2-7, with TRBD2 as a possible D gene (5 bases). This CDR3 region has 12 residues. Looked up from germline, CDR1 is MDHEN and CDR2 is SYDVKM. Trimming stripped 4 bases from V and 9 bases from J, with 13 bases between. Here the CDR3 DNA reads TGTGCCAGCAGTTGGAAGACCCGGGGGCAGTACGTC. It translates to CASSWKTRGQYV.

The rearrangement uses TRBV6-2 or TRBV6-3 and TRBJ2-1, with D perhaps matching TRBD2 (6 bases). Trimming removed 4 bases at V and 14 bases at J, with 12 bases between. The CDR3 consists of 11 residues. Looked up from germline, CDR1 is MNHEY and CDR2 is SVGEGT. The CDR3 is CASSSGGAEFF. In DNA form, the CDR3 reads TGTGCCAGCAGTTCTGGAGGGGCGGAGTTCTTC.

The chain has TRBV24-1 and TRBJ1-5; D ambiguous. The CDR3 has 14 amino acids. Germline loops: CDR1 KGHDR, CDR2 SFDVKD. V shed 5 bases and J shed 0 bases, with 7 bases lying between them. The CDR3 protein is CATSAGYSNQPQHF. The CDR3 DNA is TGTGCCACCAGTGCGGGGTATAGCAATCAGCCCCAGCATTTT.

The chain combines TRBV7-8 with TRBJ1-2, with D possibly being TRBD1 (5 bases). The CDR3 is 13 residues long. The V and J ends lost 5 bases and 7 bases respectively, with 14 bases between them. Germline V lookup: CDR1 SGHVS, CDR2 FQNEAQ. The CDR3 region is CASSLGVGSGYTF. In DNA, the CDR3 is TGTGCCAGCAGCCTAGGGGTGGGATCTGGCTACACCTTC.

The chain combines TRBV6-6 with TRBJ2-2, with 10 bases that match TRBD2. V shed 5 bases and J 3 bases; nucleotides not matched to a gene: 6. The CDR3 contains 16 residues. Germline V lookup: CDR1 MNHNY, CDR2 SVGAGI (reference sequence). CDR3: CASSRGTSAYTGELFF. The CDR3 nucleotides are TGTGCCAGCAGTCGAGGGACTAGCGCGTACACCGGGGAGCTGTTTTTT.

The gene calls are TRBV5-1 and TRBJ2-1; D not certain. CDR3 length: 14 amino acids. V was trimmed by 4 bases and J by 12 bases, leaving 20 bases between them. Germline V gene lookup returns CDR1 SGHRS and CDR2 YFSETQ. CDR3: CASSVDVWGVVQFF. The CDR3 bases are TGCGCCAGCAGCGTAGATGTCTGGGGTGTTGTGCAGTTCTTC.

In this sample, this clone turned up once. The V gene is TRBV18, the J gene TRBJ2-3; D not certain. This CDR3 region has 14 residues. V was cut by 4 bases and J by 2 bases, with 10 bases left in between. The germline gives CDR1 KGHSH, CDR2 LQKENI. CDR3 loop: CASSHYRDTDTQYF. CDR3 DNA: TGTGCCAGCTCACATTATAGGGACACAGATACGCAGTATTTT.

This chain joins TRBV28 and TRBJ2-7; weak D call: TRBD1 (5 bases). Germline V CDR1 and CDR2: MDHEN, SYDVKM. The CDR3 runs 14 residues. Trimming took off 3 bases at V and 9 bases at J, with 18 bases between the two ends. This CDR3 is CASSFTGVRSGQYV. CDR3 DNA sequence: TGTGCCAGCAGTTTTACAGGCGTCCGTAGTGGGCAGTACGTC.

V and J are TRBV9 and TRBJ1-4; perhaps TRBD1 as D (5 bases). Germline lookup yields CDR1 SGDLS and CDR2 YYNGEE. The length of the CDR3 is 14 residues. V was clipped by 2 bases and J by 4 bases, with 9 bases between them. DNA for the CDR3: TGTGCCAGCAGCGTTGGAGGGGTTAATGAAAAACTGTTTTTT. It yields the protein CASSVGGVNEKLFF. Combining the CDR3 with reference TRBV9 and TRBJ1-4 gives the whole variable domain DSGVTQTPKHLITATGQRVTLRCSPRSGDLSVYWYQQSLDQGLQFLIQYYNGEERAKGNILERFSAQQFPDLHSELNLSSLELGDSALYFCASSVGGVNEKLFFGSGTQLSVL.

This clone showed up just once. This sequence joins TRBV29-1 and TRBJ1-1; D not certain. Germline assignment: CDR1 SQVTM and CDR2 ANQGSEA. The CDR3 has 12 amino acids. CDR3 sequence: CSSCPLNTEAFF. In DNA, the CDR3 is TGCAGTTCCTGCCCTCTGAACACTGAAGCTTTCTTT.

CDR3 sequence reads: CASSPLASGPGNTIYF. The CDR3 DNA sequence: TGTGCCAGCAGCCCCTTAGCGTCCGGCCCTGGAAACACCATATATTTT. The chain employs TRBV11-2 and TRBJ1-3; no firm D call. The CDR3 covers 16 residues. Per germline, CDR1 SGHAT and CDR2 FQNNGV. The germline V and J ends were trimmed by 5 bases and 2 bases, with 16 bases remaining between them.

CDR3 region: CASSKDHEKLFF. The CDR3 DNA follows: TGTGCCAGCAGCAAGGACCATGAAAAACTGTTTTTT. The rearrangement uses TRBV21-1 and TRBJ1-4. TRBV21-1 is a pseudogene locus. The CDR3 loop spans 12 amino acids.

The V and J genes are TRBV28 and TRBJ2-2; D is perhaps TRBD1 (6 bases). Trimming stripped 4 bases from V and 6 bases from J, with 9 bases between. There are 13 residues in the CDR3. Germline CDR1 and CDR2: MDHEN and SYDVKM. For the CDR3, the DNA is TGTGCCAGCAGTTCCAGGGGTCCCGGGGAGCTGTTTTTT. It encodes CASSSRGPGELFF.

This sequence joins TRBV15 and TRBJ1-5; a possible D gene is TRBD1 (5 bases). Trimming shortened V by 1 base and J by 3 bases, and 10 bases separated the two germline ends. The CDR3 has 15 residues. Germline V gene sequence: CDR1 LNHNV, CDR2 YYDKDF (reference sequence). CDR3 sequence (DNA): TGTGCCACCAGCAGAGGCGACAGAGACAATCAGCCCCAGCATTTT. This encodes CATSRGDRDNQPQHF.

The rearrangement uses TRBV19 and TRBJ1-1; D gene ambiguous. This CDR3 spans 12 amino acids. With 5 bases removed from V and 3 bases from J, the gap between germline ends came to 7 bases. CDR1 is LNHDA, CDR2 SQIVND, per germline (reference sequence). CDR3: CASSLSDTEAFF. The CDR3 nucleotides are TGTGCCAGTAGTCTTTCAGACACTGAAGCTTTCTTT.

The chain carries TRBV7-3 and TRBJ2-7; D gene unclear. Trimming left V 5 bases short and J 7 bases short, with 15 bases between. Germline loops: CDR1 SGHTA, CDR2 FQGTGA. This CDR3 has 13 residues. CDR3 DNA: TGTGCCAGCAGCCTAAGTTCAGGTGGAGAGCAGTACTTC. It encodes CASSLSSGGEQYF.

The V and J genes are TRBV12-3 or TRBV12-4 and TRBJ1-1; D call uncertain. The CDR3 length is 13 residues. Trimming removed 8 bases from V and 0 bases from J, with 10 bases in between. CDR3 DNA sequence: TGTGCCAGCCACATCCAAGTGAACACTGAAGCTTTCTTT. It is translated as CASHIQVNTEAFF.

This clone occurred once. The rearrangement joins TRBV7-2 to TRBJ2-7; D is ambiguous. Germline V gene sequence: CDR1 SGHTA, CDR2 FQGNSA. Trimming shortened V by 5 bases and J by 2 bases, and 7 bases separated the two germline ends. CDR3 length: 12 amino acids. CDR3 sequence (DNA): TGTGCCAGCAGCCCCGGACCCTACGAGCAGTACTTC. Translating gives CASSPGPYEQYF.

The chain uses TRBV7-9 and TRBJ1-6; 9 bases are a match to TRBD1. Trimming cost V 7 bases and J 8 bases; bases outside gene matches: 9. CDR3 length: 15 residues. The germline gives CDR1 SEHNR, CDR2 FQNEAQ (reference sequence). CDR3 nucleotide sequence: TGTGCCAGCACCCCAACTACAGGGGGCGATTCACCCCTCCACTTT. Translation: CASTPTTGGDSPLHF.

This clone was seen only once. The gene calls are TRBV7-9 and TRBJ2-3; TRBD2 aligns across 12 bases. CDR3 length: 15 amino acids. Trimming took 4 bases from V and 2 from J; bases not matched to a gene: 1. The germline V gene has CDR1 SEHNR and CDR2 FQNEAQ (reference sequence). The CDR3 region is CASSSSGGDTDTQYF. Here the CDR3 DNA reads TGTGCCAGCAGCTCTAGCGGGGGGGACACAGATACGCAGTATTTT.

About this clone itself: Different DNA sequences within this sample yield the same CDR3. V is TRBV5-1 and J is TRBJ1-1; D gene ambiguous. V gave up 0 bases and J gave up 2 bases, with 5 bases separating them. The germline V gene has CDR1 SGHRS and CDR2 YFSETQ. This CDR3 region has 13 residues. The CDR3 bases are TGCGCCAGCAGCTTGGCATATAACACTGAAGCTTTCTTT. Translating gives CASSLAYNTEAFF. The full variable domain, completed using reference TRBV5-1 and TRBJ1-1, is KAGVTQTPRYLIKTRGQQVTLSCSPISGHRSVSWYQQTPGQGLQFLFEYFSETQRNKGNFPGRFSGRQFSNSRSEMNVSTLELGDSALYLCASSLAYNTEAFFGQGTRLTVV.

The chain carries TRBV4-2 and TRBJ1-6; 8 bases map to TRBD1. This CDR3 contains 18 residues. Germline V gene sequence: CDR1 LGHNA, CDR2 YNFKEQ. V trimming: 3 bases; J trimming: 2 bases; junction bases outside the gene matches: 9. CDR3 amino acids: CASSHLPGQVPYNSPLHF. CDR3 DNA: TGTGCCAGCAGCCATCTTCCGGGACAGGTCCCCTATAATTCACCCCTCCACTTT.

The V call is TRBV6-1, the J call TRBJ2-7; D remains ambiguous. CDR1 is MNHNS and CDR2 is SASEGT in the germline V gene. The CDR3 loop spans 13 amino acids. Trimming took off 0 bases at V and 9 bases at J, with 12 bases between the two ends. As DNA, the CDR3 is TGTGCCAGCAGTGAAGCTCCTCCACTGGGGCAGTACTTC. Its protein product is CASSEAPPLGQYF.

V and J are TRBV6-5 and TRBJ2-1, with no clear D. The germline gives CDR1 MNHEY, CDR2 SVGAGI. The CDR3 is made up of 15 amino acids. With 8 bases removed from V and 7 bases from J, the gap between germline ends came to 21 bases. In nucleotides, the CDR3 is TGTGCCAGCGACCCCGACTTCCGAGGAAGAAATGAGCAGTTCTTC. Protein sequence: CASDPDFRGRNEQFF.